Below, one T cell receptor (beta chain) is given with its context. Its antigen remains unidentified. Clones were read by immunoSEQ multiplex PCR, and TCRdb kept only the in-frame ones, dropping some. The sample gives around 45,000 clones, 73% of which show up once; roughly 4% is in the top ten. This CDR3 region has 13 residues. V was cut by 5 bases and J by 4 bases, with 8 bases left in between. Germline V CDR1 and CDR2: SGHTA, FQGNSA. The sample belongs to a study of radiotherapy plus CTLA-4 blockade in lung cancer. About the research overall: Disease control was seen in about 30% of patients, objective responses in about 18%.

Regarding the study as a whole: It was early blood T cell clone dynamics, with interferon-beta, that reportedly best predicted response.

The sample here was peripheral blood, taken from a patient treated with radiotherapy plus ipilimumab. The origin of this receptor is a human donor with non-small cell lung cancer who had a complete response to radiotherapy plus ipilimumab. The gene calls are TRBV7-2 and TRBJ1-4; D unclear. CDR3: CASSPNSNEKLFF. The DNA for the CDR3 is TGTGCCAGCAGCCCCAACAGTAATGAAAAACTGTTTTTT.